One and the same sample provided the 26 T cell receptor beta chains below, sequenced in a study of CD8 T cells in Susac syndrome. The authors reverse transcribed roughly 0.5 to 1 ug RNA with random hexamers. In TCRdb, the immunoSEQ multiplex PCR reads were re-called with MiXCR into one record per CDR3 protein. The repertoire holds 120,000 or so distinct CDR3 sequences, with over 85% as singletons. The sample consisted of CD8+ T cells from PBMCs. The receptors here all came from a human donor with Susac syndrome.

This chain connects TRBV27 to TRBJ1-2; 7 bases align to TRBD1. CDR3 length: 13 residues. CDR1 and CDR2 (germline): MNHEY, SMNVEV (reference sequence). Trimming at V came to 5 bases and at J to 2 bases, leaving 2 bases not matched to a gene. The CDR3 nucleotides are TGTGCCAGCAGTGGAGGGGGCAACTATGGCTACACCTTC. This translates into CASSGGGNYGYTF.

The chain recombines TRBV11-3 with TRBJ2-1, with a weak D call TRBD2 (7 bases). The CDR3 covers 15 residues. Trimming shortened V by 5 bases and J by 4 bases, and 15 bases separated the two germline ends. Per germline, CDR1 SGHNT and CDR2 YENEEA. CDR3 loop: CASSPGAGVYNEQFF. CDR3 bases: TGTGCCAGCAGCCCGGGGGCGGGAGTGTACAATGAGCAGTTCTTC.

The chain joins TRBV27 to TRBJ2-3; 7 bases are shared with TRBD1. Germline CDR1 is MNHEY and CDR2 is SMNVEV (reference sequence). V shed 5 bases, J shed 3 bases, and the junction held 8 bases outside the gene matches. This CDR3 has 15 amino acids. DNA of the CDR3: TGTGCCAGCAGTGACCTGGGACAGCAAACAGATACGCAGTATTTT. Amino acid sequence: CASSDLGQQTDTQYF.

The CDR3 here is CASSYGRAYEQYF. The CDR3 nucleotides are TGTGCCAGTAGTTACGGACGTGCCTACGAGCAGTACTTC. The chain recombines TRBV19 with TRBJ2-7, with unresolved D. This CDR3 region has 13 residues. V was trimmed by 5 bases and J by 2 bases, leaving 10 bases between them. CDR1 and CDR2 from the germline V gene are LNHDA and SQIVND (reference sequence).

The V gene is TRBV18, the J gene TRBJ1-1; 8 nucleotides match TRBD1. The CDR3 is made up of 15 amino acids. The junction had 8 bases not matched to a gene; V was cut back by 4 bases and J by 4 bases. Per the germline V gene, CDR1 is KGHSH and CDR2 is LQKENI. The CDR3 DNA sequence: TGTGCCAGCTCACAACGGACAGGGTATACCACTGAAGCTTTCTTT. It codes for CASSQRTGYTTEAFF.

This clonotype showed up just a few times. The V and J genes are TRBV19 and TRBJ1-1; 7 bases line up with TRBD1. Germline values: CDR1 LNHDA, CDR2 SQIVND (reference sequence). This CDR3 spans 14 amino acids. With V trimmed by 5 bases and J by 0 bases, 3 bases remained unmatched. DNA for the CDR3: TGTGCCAGTAGTTGGGACAGCATGAACACTGAAGCTTTCTTT. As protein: CASSWDSMNTEAFF.

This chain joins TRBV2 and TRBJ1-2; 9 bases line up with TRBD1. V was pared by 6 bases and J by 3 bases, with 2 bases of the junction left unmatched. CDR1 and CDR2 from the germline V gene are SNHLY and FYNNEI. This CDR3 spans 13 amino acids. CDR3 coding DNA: TGTGCCAGCAGGGACAGGGGCGACTATGGCTACACCTTC. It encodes CASRDRGDYGYTF.

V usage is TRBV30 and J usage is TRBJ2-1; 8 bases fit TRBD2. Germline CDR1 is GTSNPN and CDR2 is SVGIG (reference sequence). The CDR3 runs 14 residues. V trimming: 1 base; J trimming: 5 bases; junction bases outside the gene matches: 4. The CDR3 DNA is TGTGCCTGGAGTGCTGGAGCGGGAGACAATGAGCAGTTCTTC. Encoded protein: CAWSAGAGDNEQFF.

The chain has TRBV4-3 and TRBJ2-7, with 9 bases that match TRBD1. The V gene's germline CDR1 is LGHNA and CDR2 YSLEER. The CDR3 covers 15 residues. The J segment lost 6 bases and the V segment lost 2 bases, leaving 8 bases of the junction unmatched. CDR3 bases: TGCGCCAGCAGCCAAACGACAGGGGGATATGGCGAGCAGTACTTC. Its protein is CASSQTTGGYGEQYF.

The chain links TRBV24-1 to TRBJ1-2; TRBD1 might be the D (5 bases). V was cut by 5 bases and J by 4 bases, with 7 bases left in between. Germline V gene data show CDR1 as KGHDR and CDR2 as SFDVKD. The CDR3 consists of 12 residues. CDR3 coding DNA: TGTGCCACCAGTGCTGACAGCTATGGCTACACCTTC. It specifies CATSADSYGYTF.

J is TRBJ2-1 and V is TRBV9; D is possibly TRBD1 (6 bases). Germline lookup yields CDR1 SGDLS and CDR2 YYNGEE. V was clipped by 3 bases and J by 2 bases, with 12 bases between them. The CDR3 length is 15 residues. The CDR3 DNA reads TGTGCCAGCAGCGGTCCACAGGGAACCTACAATGAGCAGTTCTTC. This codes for CASSGPQGTYNEQFF.

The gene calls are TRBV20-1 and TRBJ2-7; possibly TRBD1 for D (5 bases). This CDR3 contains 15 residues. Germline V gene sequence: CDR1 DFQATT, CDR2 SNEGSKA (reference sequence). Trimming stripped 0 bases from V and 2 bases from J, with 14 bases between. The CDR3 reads CSARDLQDLPYEQYF. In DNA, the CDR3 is TGCAGTGCTAGAGATCTACAGGACCTCCCCTACGAGCAGTACTTC.

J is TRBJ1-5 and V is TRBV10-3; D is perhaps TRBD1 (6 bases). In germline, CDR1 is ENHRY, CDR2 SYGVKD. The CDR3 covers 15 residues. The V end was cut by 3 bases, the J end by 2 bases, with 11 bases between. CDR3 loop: CAISDSKGGNQPQHF. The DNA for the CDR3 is TGTGCCATCAGTGATTCGAAGGGGGGCAATCAGCCCCAGCATTTT.

For the CDR3, the DNA is TGCGCCAGCAGCATCTGGACAGGGGAGCACAACAATGAGCAGTTCTTC. Protein product: CASSIWTGEHNNEQFF. The chain employs TRBV4-1 and TRBJ2-1; 9 nucleotides line up with TRBD1. CDR1 is MGHRA and CDR2 is YSYEKL in the germline V gene. The trim removed 5 bases at V and 5 bases at J, leaving 10 bases unmatched. The CDR3 contains 16 residues.

This CDR3 is CASSVVGLVPGELFF. The CDR3 DNA sequence: TGTGCCAGCAGCGTAGTGGGGTTGGTCCCCGGGGAGCTGTTTTTT. V usage is TRBV9 and J usage is TRBJ2-2; D is ambiguous. Trimming took 0 bases from V and 6 from J, leaving 12 bases between them. The CDR3 runs 15 residues. CDR1 SGDLS and CDR2 YYNGEE come from the germline V gene.

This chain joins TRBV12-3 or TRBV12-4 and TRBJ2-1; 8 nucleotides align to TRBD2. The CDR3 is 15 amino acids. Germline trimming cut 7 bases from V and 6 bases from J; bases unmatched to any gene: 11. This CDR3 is CASTPTSVGGNEQFF. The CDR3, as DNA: TGTGCCAGCACCCCGACTAGCGTTGGGGGCAATGAGCAGTTCTTC.

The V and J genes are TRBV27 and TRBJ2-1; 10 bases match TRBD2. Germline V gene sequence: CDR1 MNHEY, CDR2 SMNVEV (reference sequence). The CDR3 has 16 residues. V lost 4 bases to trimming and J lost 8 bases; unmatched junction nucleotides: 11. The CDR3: CASSSQSGRAFDEQFF. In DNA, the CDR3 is TGTGCCAGCAGTTCCCAAAGCGGGAGGGCCTTCGATGAGCAGTTCTTC.

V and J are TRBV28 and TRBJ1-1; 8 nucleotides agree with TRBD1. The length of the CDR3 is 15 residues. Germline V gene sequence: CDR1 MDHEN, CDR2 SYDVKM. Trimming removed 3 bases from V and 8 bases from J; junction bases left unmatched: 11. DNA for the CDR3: TGTGCCAGCAGTTTTATGCAGGGGGCGGAAAGGGAAGCTTTCTTT. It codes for CASSFMQGAEREAFF.

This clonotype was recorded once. The CDR3 spells CASSHPRQNEQFF. Written as DNA, the CDR3 is TGTGCCAGCAGCCACCCTCGACAGAATGAGCAGTTCTTC. The chain carries TRBV14 and TRBJ2-1; possible D gene TRBD1, 5 bases. Germline V gives CDR1 SGHDN, CDR2 FVKESK. The CDR3 length is 13 residues. Trimming left V 3 bases short and J 7 bases short, with 10 bases between.

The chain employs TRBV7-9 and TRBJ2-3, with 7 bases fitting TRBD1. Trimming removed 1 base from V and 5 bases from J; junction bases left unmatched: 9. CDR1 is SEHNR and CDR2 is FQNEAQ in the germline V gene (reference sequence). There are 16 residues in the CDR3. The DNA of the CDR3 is TGTGCCAGCAGCTTAGTCCCTGACAGGGATGGAGATACGCAGTATTTT. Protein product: CASSLVPDRDGDTQYF.

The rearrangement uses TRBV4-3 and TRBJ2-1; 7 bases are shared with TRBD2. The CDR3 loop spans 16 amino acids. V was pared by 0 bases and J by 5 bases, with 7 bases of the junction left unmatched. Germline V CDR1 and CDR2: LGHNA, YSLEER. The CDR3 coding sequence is TGCGCCAGCAGCCAAGATGGAATAGCGGGTAACAATGAGCAGTTCTTC. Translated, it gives CASSQDGIAGNNEQFF.

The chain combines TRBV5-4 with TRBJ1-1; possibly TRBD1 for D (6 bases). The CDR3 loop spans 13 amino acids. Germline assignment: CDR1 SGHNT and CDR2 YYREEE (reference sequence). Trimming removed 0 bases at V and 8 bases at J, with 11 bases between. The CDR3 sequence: CASSLASGGEAFF. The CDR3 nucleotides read TGTGCCAGCAGCTTGGCGTCGGGGGGCGAAGCTTTCTTT.

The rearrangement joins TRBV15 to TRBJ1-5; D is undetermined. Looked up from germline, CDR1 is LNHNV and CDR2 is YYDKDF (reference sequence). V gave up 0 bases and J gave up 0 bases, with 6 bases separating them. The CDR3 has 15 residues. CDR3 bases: TGTGCCACCAGCAGAGATCCCAATAGCAATCAGCCCCAGCATTTT. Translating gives CATSRDPNSNQPQHF.

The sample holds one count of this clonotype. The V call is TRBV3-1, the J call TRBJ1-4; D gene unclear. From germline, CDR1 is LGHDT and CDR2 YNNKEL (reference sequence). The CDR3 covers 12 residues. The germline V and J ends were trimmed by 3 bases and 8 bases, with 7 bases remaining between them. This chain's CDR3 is CASSQRSEKLFF. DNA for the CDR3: TGTGCCAGCAGCCAGAGAAGCGAAAAACTGTTTTTT.

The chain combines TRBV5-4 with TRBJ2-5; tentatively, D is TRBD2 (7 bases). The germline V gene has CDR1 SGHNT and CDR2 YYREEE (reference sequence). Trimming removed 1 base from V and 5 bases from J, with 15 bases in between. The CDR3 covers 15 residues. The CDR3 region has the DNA TGTGCCAGCAGCTTGTCGACGGGGGGCGGGGAGACCCAGTACTTC. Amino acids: CASSLSTGGGETQYF.

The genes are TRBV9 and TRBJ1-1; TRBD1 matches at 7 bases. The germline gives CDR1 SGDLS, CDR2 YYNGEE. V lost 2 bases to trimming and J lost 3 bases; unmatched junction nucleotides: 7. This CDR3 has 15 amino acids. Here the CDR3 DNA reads TGTGCCAGCAGCGTCCACCACGACAGGGACACTGAAGCTTTCTTT. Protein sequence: CASSVHHDRDTEAFF.